These 2 T cell receptor beta chains share one sample of origin, sequenced in a study of blood T cell repertoires in COVID-19. Sequencing was performed with immunoSEQ multiplex PCR; in TCRdb, only in-frame clones are kept and a portion is missing. The data contain 330,000 or so clones, approximately 86% of them singletons. The specimen sequenced was peripheral blood. The receptor source for this set is a man aged 30-40 years with COVID-19, enrolled during active disease.

This clone was detected once. This chain uses TRBV7-3 with TRBJ2-3, with TRBD2 as a possible D gene (7 bases). V was trimmed by 2 bases and J by 5 bases, leaving 11 bases between them. CDR1 is SGHTA, CDR2 FQGTGA, per germline. CDR3 length: 14 residues. The CDR3 loop is CASSLRGAEDTQYF. CDR3 DNA sequence: TGTGCCAGCAGCTTACGGGGGGCCGAAGATACGCAGTATTTT.

Turning to this clone: The identical CDR3 is also encoded by other nucleotide sequences in the sample. The V and J genes are TRBV28 and TRBJ1-4; D call uncertain. The germline V and J ends were trimmed by 2 bases and 4 bases, with 8 bases remaining between them. This CDR3 has 14 residues. The germline gives CDR1 MDHEN, CDR2 SYDVKM. The CDR3 sequence is CASSLGQINEKLFF. The CDR3 nucleotides read TGTGCCAGCAGTTTAGGCCAGATTAATGAAAAACTGTTTTTT. Variable domain in full (rest from reference TRBV28 and TRBJ1-4): DVKVTQSSRYLVKRTGEKVFLECVQDMDHENMFWYRQDPGLGLRLIYFSYDVKMKEKGDIPEGYSVSREKKERFSLILESASTNQTSMYLCASSLGQINEKLFFGSGTQLSVL.